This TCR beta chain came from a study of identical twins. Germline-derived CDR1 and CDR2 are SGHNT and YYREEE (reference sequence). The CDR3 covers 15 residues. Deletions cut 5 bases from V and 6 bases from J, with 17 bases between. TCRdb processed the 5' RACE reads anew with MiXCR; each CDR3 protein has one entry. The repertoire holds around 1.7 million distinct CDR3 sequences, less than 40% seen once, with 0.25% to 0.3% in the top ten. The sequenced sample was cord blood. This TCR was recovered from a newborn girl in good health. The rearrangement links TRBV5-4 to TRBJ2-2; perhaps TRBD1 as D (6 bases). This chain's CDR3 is CASSDRPGVSGELFF. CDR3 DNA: TGTGCCAGCAGTGACCGACCAGGGGTGTCCGGGGAGCTGTTTTTT.